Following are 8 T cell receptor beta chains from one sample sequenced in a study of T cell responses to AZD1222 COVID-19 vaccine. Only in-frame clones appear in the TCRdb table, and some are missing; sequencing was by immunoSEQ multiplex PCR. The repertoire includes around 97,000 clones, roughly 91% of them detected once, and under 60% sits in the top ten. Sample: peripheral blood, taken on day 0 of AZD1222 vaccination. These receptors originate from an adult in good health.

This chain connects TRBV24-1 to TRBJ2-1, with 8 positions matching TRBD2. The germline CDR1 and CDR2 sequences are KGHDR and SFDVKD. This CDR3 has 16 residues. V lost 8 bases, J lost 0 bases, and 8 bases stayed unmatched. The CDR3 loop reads CATTGSGADSYNEQFF. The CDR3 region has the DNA TGTGCCACCACCGGTAGCGGGGCCGACTCCTACAATGAGCAGTTCTTC.

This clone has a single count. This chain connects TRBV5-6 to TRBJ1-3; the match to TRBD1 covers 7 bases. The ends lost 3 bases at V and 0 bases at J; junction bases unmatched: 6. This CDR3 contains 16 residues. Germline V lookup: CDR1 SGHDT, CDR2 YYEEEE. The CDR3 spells CASSSGQDVSGNTIYF. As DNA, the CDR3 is TGTGCCAGCAGCTCCGGACAGGACGTCTCTGGAAACACCATATATTTT.

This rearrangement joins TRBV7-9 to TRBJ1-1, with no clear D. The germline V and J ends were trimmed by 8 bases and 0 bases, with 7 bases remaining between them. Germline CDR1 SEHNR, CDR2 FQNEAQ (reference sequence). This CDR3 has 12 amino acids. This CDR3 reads CASGDLNTEAFF. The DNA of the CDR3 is TGTGCCAGCGGCGATTTGAACACTGAAGCTTTCTTT.

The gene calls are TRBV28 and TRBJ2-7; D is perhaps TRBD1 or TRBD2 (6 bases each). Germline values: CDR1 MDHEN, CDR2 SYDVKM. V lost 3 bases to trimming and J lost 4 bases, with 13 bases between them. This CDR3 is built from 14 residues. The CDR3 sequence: CASSFSRRGYEQYF. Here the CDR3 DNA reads TGTGCCAGCAGTTTTTCCCGGAGGGGGTACGAGCAGTACTTC.

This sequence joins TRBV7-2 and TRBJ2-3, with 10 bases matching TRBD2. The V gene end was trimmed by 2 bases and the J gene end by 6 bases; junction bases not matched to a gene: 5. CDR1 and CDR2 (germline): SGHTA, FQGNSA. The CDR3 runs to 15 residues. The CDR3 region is CASSLWASGSDTQYF. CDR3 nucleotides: TGTGCCAGCAGCTTATGGGCTAGCGGGAGCGATACGCAGTATTTT.

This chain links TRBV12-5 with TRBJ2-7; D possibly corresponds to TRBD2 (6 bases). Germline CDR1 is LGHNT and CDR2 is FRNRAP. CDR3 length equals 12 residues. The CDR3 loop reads CERGGPYYEQYF. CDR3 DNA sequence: TGTGAGCGCGGAGGGCCTTATTACGAGCAGTACTTC.

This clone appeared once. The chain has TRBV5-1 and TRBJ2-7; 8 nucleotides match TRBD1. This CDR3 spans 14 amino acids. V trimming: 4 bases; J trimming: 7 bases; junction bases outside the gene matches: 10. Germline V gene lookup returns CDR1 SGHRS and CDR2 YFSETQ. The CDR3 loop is CASSPGTGSGEQYF. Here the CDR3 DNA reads TGCGCCAGCAGCCCCGGGACAGGCTCGGGAGAGCAGTACTTC.

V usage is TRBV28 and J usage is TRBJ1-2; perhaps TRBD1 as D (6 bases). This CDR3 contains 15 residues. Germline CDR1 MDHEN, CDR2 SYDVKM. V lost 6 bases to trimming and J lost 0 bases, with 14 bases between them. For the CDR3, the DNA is TGTGCCAGCAGGGTACCCAGGGGTTCTAACTATGGCTACACCTTC. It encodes CASRVPRGSNYGYTF.